This T cell receptor (beta chain) was recovered during a study of cytomegalovirus exposure and HLA in healthy donors. Study-level results: Within an earlier analysis, most TCR beta V segments proved productive either about 87% or about 30% of the time. Some V segments, including TRBV6-2 and TRBV6-3, were excluded as indistinguishable. Solely CMV serostatus was available to characterize immune exposure.

PCR involved 60 Vbeta and 13 Jbeta primers. Libraries were prepared by immunoSEQ multiplex PCR; TCRdb keeps only in-frame clonotypes and omits some of them. The sample lists approximately 110,000 clones, roughly 14% seen once, with about 2% in the top ten. In the case of this clone: Its target is not known.

This CDR3 comprises 14 residues. The germline gives CDR1 SGDLS, CDR2 YYNGEE. V dropped 3 bases and J dropped 7; count of bases not matched to a gene: 8. The V gene is TRBV9, the J gene TRBJ2-3; 7 nucleotides align to TRBD1. This TCR was recovered from a woman aged 18-30 years in good health and CMV-seronegative. Sequencing was carried out using PBMCs. As DNA, the CDR3 is TGTGCCAGCAGCGAGACAGGGAACCCAAATACGCAGTATTTT. Amino acids: CASSETGNPNTQYF. Drawing the rest from reference TRBV9 and TRBJ2-3, the complete variable domain is DSGVTQTPKHLITATGQRVTLRCSPRSGDLSVYWYQQSLDQGLQFLIQYYNGEERAKGNILERFSAQQFPDLHSELNLSSLELGDSALYFCASSETGNPNTQYFGPGTRLTVL.